Below are 25 T cell receptor beta chains sequenced from a single sample in a study of technical replicates of blood from four donors. Sequenced by immunoSEQ multiplex PCR; TCRdb stores in-frame clones only, minus some. Of some 50,000 clones in the sample, about 93% are singletons; the top ten hold 0.22%. The sample consisted of T cells isolated from PBMCs. The receptors were gathered from a human donor in good health.

The chain combines TRBV28 with TRBJ2-5, with a possible D match to TRBD1 (6 bases). Trimming pared 6 bases from V and 4 bases from J, leaving 12 bases between. From germline, CDR1 is MDHEN and CDR2 SYDVKM. The CDR3 totals 13 residues. The CDR3 sequence: CASSLDSGETQYF. The DNA of the CDR3 is TGTGCCAGCAGCCTGGACAGTGGAGAGACCCAGTACTTC.

The V and J genes are TRBV12-5 and TRBJ1-6; D might be TRBD1 (6 bases). V gave up 5 bases and J gave up 2 bases, with 19 bases separating them. The CDR3 totals 18 residues. Germline CDR1 reads LGHNT; CDR2 reads FRNRAP. The CDR3 here is CASGTQGGGFTYNSPLHF. The CDR3 bases are TGTGCTAGTGGTACCCAAGGGGGGGGGTTCACCTATAATTCACCCCTCCACTTT.

In its sample, this clone was seen once. The chain is built from TRBV18 and TRBJ1-4; the match to TRBD1 covers 8 bases. The CDR3 is made up of 15 amino acids. The V gene end was trimmed by 3 bases and the J gene end by 6 bases; junction bases not matched to a gene: 6. Germline loops: CDR1 KGHSH, CDR2 LQKENI. In DNA, the CDR3 is TGTGCCAGCTCACCGTTAACAGGGGGTGATGAAAAACTGTTTTTT. The encoded protein is CASSPLTGGDEKLFF.

This clone was observed a handful of times. V and J are TRBV6-5 and TRBJ1-1, with D tentatively TRBD1 (5 bases). The CDR3 runs to 14 residues. The V and J ends lost 6 bases and 1 base respectively, with 12 bases between them. CDR1 MNHEY and CDR2 SVGAGI come from the germline V gene. The CDR3 coding sequence is TGTGCCAGCAGAAAACCGACAGAGAACACTGAAGCTTTCTTT. Encoded protein: CASRKPTENTEAFF.

The chain's CDR3 is CASSFYPRGTHASYEQYF. The CDR3 DNA follows: TGTGCCAGCAGCTTTTACCCGCGGGGTACCCACGCCAGCTACGAGCAGTACTTC. The rearrangement links TRBV11-2 to TRBJ2-7, with D possibly matching TRBD2 (6 bases). The germline gives CDR1 SGHAT, CDR2 FQNNGV. The CDR3 has 18 amino acids. The germline V and J ends were trimmed by 3 bases and 3 bases, with 24 bases remaining between them.

CDR3 loop: CASSSLGQGISNTIYF. In DNA, the CDR3 is TGTGCCAGCAGCTCCCTTGGGCAGGGCATTTCAAACACCATATATTTT. This chain connects TRBV7-9 to TRBJ1-3, with D maybe TRBD1 (5 bases). This CDR3 has 16 residues. Germline loops: CDR1 SEHNR, CDR2 FQNEAQ (reference sequence). With 4 bases removed from V and 6 bases from J, the gap between germline ends came to 19 bases.

The chain is built from TRBV15 and TRBJ1-4, with no clear D. This CDR3 is 13 amino acids long. Germline V CDR1 and CDR2: LNHNV, YYDKDF (reference sequence). V lost 0 bases, J lost 5 bases, and 4 bases lay in between. CDR3 region: CATSRDLNEKLFF. The CDR3 DNA reads TGTGCCACCAGCAGAGACCTAAATGAAAAACTGTTTTTT.

The rearrangement joins TRBV5-6 to TRBJ2-3; a possible D gene is TRBD2 (5 bases). V was pared by 7 bases and J by 3 bases, with 12 bases between. The length of the CDR3 is 13 residues. Per germline, CDR1 SGHDT and CDR2 YYEEEE. The CDR3 DNA reads TGTGCCAGCCAGATAAGGGAGACAGATACGCAGTATTTT. Its translation is CASQIRETDTQYF.

The chain couples TRBV7-9 to TRBJ2-7; 7 bases map to TRBD1. The CDR3 length is 12 residues. Germline CDR1 and CDR2: SEHNR and FQNEAQ (reference sequence). Trimming cost V 7 bases and J 6 bases; bases outside gene matches: 6. CDR3 region: CASNLNRGEQYF. Written as DNA, the CDR3 is TGTGCCAGCAACCTGAACAGGGGCGAGCAGTACTTC.

The V call is TRBV5-4, the J call TRBJ1-1; tentative D call: TRBD1 (5 bases). Deletions cut 2 bases from V and 0 bases from J, with 11 bases between. The germline V gene encodes CDR1 SGHNT and CDR2 YYREEE (reference sequence). The CDR3 runs 15 residues. CDR3 protein: CASSFFGRVNTEAFF. DNA for the CDR3: TGTGCCAGCAGCTTCTTCGGCAGGGTGAACACTGAAGCTTTCTTT.

The gene calls are TRBV13 and TRBJ2-1; 9 bases map to TRBD1. J gave up 7 bases and V 5 bases, and 12 bases lay outside the gene matches. This CDR3 is 16 amino acids long. The germline V gene encodes CDR1 PRHDT and CDR2 FYEKMQ (reference sequence). The CDR3 is CASSPLDRGAFNEQFF. As DNA, the CDR3 is TGTGCCAGCAGCCCCCTCGACAGGGGGGCTTTTAATGAGCAGTTCTTC. Complete variable domain (other parts from reference TRBV13 and TRBJ2-1): AAGVIQSPRHLIKEKRETATLKCYPIPRHDTVYWYQQGPGQDPQFLISFYEKMQSDKGSIPDRFSAQQFSDYHSELNMSSLELGDSALYFCASSPLDRGAFNEQFFGPGTRLTVL.

This clone turned up a few times. The chain couples TRBV10-3 to TRBJ1-1, with TRBD1 identical over 10 bases. V shed 10 bases, J shed 4 bases, and the junction held 12 bases outside the gene matches. Per the germline V gene, CDR1 is ENHRY and CDR2 is SYGVKD. CDR3 length equals 15 residues. Written as DNA, the CDR3 is TGTGCCAGTCTGGGACAGGGGACCACGGGCACTGAAGCTTTCTTT. Translation gives CASLGQGTTGTEAFF.

The V and J genes are TRBV7-8 and TRBJ2-7; TRBD1 agrees at 8 bases. V shed 4 bases, J shed 7 bases, and the junction held 9 bases outside the gene matches. Germline assignment: CDR1 SGHVS and CDR2 FQNEAQ. This CDR3 is built from 14 residues. For the CDR3, the DNA is TGTGCCAGCAGCTCCCTCGGGACAGGCCGGGAGCAGTACTTC. It yields the protein CASSSLGTGREQYF.

V is TRBV12-5 and J is TRBJ2-2; D is unclear. Germline V gene data show CDR1 as LGHNT and CDR2 as FRNRAP. Trimming cost V 3 bases and J 10 bases, with 9 bases left between them. The CDR3 consists of 12 residues. Here the CDR3 reads CASGFSVAELFF. CDR3 DNA: TGTGCTAGTGGTTTTAGTGTCGCGGAGCTGTTTTTT.

The chain has TRBV10-3 and TRBJ1-5; unclear D gene. The CDR3 is made up of 13 amino acids. V gave up 7 bases and J gave up 6 bases, with 13 bases separating them. Looked up from germline, CDR1 is ENHRY and CDR2 is SYGVKD. Written as DNA, the CDR3 is TGTGCCATCAATTCGGCGGCAACTCAGCCCCAGCATTTT. Translating gives CAINSAATQPQHF.

The J gene is TRBJ1-5, the V gene TRBV15; tentative D call: TRBD1 (5 bases). There are 16 residues in the CDR3. Germline CDR1 reads LNHNV; CDR2 reads YYDKDF (reference sequence). Trimming took 6 bases from V and 1 from J, leaving 16 bases between them. The CDR3 here is CATSPTGGGSNQPQHF. The CDR3 nucleotides are TGTGCCACCAGTCCGACGGGGGGAGGGAGCAATCAGCCCCAGCATTTT.

This sequence joins TRBV15 and TRBJ1-5, with a possible D match to TRBD1 (5 bases). Between the trimmed V and J ends, which lost 4 bases and 0 bases, there was a span of 10 bases. The CDR3 is made up of 15 amino acids. Germline V gene data show CDR1 as LNHNV and CDR2 as YYDKDF (reference sequence). DNA for the CDR3: TGTGCCACCAGCAAGGGACTAGATAGCAATCAGCCCCAGCATTTT. Translated: CATSKGLDSNQPQHF. Full variable domain (remainder filled in from reference TRBV15 and TRBJ1-5): DAMVIQNPRYQVTQFGKPVTLSCSQTLNHNVMYWYQQKSSQAPKLLFHYYDKDFNNEADTPDNFQSRRPNTSFCFLDIRSPGLGDTAMYLCATSKGLDSNQPQHFGDGTRLSIL.

The rearrangement uses TRBV7-9 and TRBJ1-2; the D gene is possibly TRBD1 (5 bases). CDR1 and CDR2 from the germline V gene are SEHNR and FQNEAQ (reference sequence). V lost 5 bases to trimming and J lost 3 bases, with 22 bases between them. The CDR3 sequence is 17 residues long. The CDR3 DNA sequence: TGTGCCAGCAGCAGATCAGGGATTATAGTTAGATACTATGGCTACACCTTC. Protein sequence: CASSRSGIIVRYYGYTF.

This clone has a single count. J is TRBJ1-5 and V is TRBV5-1; D is possibly TRBD1 (6 bases). Germline V gene lookup returns CDR1 SGHRS and CDR2 YFSETQ. The ends were cut back, 3 bases at V and 6 bases at J, with 10 bases in the middle. The length of the CDR3 is 13 residues. As DNA, the CDR3 is TGCGCCAGCAGCTCGCTGACAGGTCAGCCCCAGCATTTT. Translating gives CASSSLTGQPQHF.

J is TRBJ2-5 and V is TRBV5-4; TRBD2 matches at 8 bases. Germline V gene data show CDR1 as SGHNT and CDR2 as YYREEE (reference sequence). The CDR3 length is 15 residues. The junction had 8 bases not matched to a gene; V was cut back by 2 bases and J by 5 bases. CDR3 DNA: TGTGCCAGCAGCTTAATGGCGGGGGGCGGGGAGACCCAGTACTTC. It yields the protein CASSLMAGGGETQYF.

The CDR3 spells CASSDTGVSHSSTEAFF. The CDR3 DNA follows: TGTGCCAGCAGCGACACAGGGGTCTCTCATTCTAGCACTGAAGCTTTCTTT. The chain links TRBV7-9 to TRBJ1-1, with TRBD1 matching 7 bases. The CDR3 totals 17 residues. CDR1 is SEHNR, CDR2 FQNEAQ, per germline (reference sequence). J lost 4 bases, V lost 5 bases, and 16 bases had no gene match.

The genes are TRBV11-2 and TRBJ2-2, with D unresolved. The CDR3 consists of 14 residues. Trimming left V 5 bases short and J 3 bases short, with 10 bases between. The germline V gene has CDR1 SGHAT and CDR2 FQNNGV. The CDR3 DNA follows: TGTGCCAGCAGCGCGTCACTTTACACCGGGGAGCTGTTTTTT. Its protein product is CASSASLYTGELFF.

The CDR3 nucleotides are TGTGCCAGCAGCTTAGGATCCGGCGGGTCCAACACTGAAGCTTTCTTT. Protein sequence: CASSLGSGGSNTEAFF. V and J are TRBV7-6 and TRBJ1-1; D is undetermined. Germline V gene data show CDR1 as SGHVS and CDR2 as FNYEAQ. Trimming took off 1 base at V and 2 bases at J, with 14 bases between the two ends. This CDR3 has 16 residues.

This chain joins TRBV6-5 and TRBJ2-5; TRBD1 might be the D (5 bases). Germline-derived CDR1 and CDR2 are MNHEY and SVGAGI. Trimming cost V 2 bases and J 4 bases, with 14 bases left between them. This CDR3 is 15 amino acids long. In DNA, the CDR3 is TGTGCCAGCAGTTACAACGGCAGGGTCGCAGAGACCCAGTACTTC. This encodes CASSYNGRVAETQYF.

The rearrangement links TRBV9 to TRBJ2-2, with a weak D call TRBD1 (6 bases). V was clipped by 0 bases and J by 0 bases, with 12 bases between them. Germline loops: CDR1 SGDLS, CDR2 YYNGEE. This CDR3 spans 17 amino acids. The CDR3 region is CASSVVRGTPNTGELFF. The CDR3 nucleotides are TGTGCCAGCAGCGTAGTTAGGGGGACACCGAACACCGGGGAGCTGTTTTTT.